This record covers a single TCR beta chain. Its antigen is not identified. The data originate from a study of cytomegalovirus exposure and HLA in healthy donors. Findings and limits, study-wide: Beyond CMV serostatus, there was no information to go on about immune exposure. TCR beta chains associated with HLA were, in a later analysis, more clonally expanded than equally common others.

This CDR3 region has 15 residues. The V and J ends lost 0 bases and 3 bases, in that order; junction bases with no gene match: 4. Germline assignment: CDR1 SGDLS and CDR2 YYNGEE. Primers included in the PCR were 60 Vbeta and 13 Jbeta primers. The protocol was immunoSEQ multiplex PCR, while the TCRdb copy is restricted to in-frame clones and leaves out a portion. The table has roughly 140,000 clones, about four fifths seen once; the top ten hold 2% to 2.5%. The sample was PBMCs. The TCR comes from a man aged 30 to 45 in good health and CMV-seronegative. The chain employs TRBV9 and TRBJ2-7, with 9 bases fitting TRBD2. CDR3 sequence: CASSVGGTSSYEQYF. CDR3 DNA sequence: TGTGCCAGCAGCGTAGGCGGGACTAGCAGCTACGAGCAGTACTTC. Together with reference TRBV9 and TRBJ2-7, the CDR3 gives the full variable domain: DSGVTQTPKHLITATGQRVTLRCSPRSGDLSVYWYQQSLDQGLQFLIQYYNGEERAKGNILERFSAQQFPDLHSELNLSSLELGDSALYFCASSVGGTSSYEQYFGPGTRLTVT.